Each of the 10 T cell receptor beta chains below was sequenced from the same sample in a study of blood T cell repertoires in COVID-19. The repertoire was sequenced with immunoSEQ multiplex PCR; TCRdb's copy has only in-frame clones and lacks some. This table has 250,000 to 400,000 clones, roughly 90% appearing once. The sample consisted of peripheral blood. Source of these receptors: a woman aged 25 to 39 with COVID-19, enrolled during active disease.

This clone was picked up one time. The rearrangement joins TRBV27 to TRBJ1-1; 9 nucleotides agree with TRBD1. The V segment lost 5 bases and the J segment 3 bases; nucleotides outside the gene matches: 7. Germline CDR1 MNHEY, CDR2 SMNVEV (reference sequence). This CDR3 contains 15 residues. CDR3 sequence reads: CASSPQTGGYTEAFF. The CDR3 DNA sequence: TGTGCCAGCAGTCCACAGACAGGGGGATACACTGAAGCTTTCTTT.

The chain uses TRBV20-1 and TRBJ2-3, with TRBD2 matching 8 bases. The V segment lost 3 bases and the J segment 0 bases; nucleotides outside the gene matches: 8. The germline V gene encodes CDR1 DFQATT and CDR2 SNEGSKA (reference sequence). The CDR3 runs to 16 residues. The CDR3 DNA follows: TGCAGTGCTAGTATGGGAGCGGGAGCTAGCACAGATACGCAGTATTTT. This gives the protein CSASMGAGASTDTQYF.

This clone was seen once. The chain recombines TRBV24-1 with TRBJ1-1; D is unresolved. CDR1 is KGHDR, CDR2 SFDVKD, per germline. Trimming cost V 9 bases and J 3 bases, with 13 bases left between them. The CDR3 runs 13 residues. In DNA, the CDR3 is TGTGCCACCTTTAGGCAGGCGCACACTGAAGCTTTCTTT. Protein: CATFRQAHTEAFF.

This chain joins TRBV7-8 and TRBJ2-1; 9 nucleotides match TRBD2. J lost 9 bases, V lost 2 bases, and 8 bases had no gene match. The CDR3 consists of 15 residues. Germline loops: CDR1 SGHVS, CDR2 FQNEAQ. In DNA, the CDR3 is TGTGCCAGCAGCTTAAGGCGGGAGGGCCGTGGTGAGCAGTTCTTC. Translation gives CASSLRREGRGEQFF.

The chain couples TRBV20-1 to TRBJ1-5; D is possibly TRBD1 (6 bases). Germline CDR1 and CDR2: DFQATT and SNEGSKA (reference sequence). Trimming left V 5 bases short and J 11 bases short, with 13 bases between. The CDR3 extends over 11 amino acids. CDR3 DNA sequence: TGCAGTGCTTTCCGGGACACATCCCAGCATTTT. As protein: CSAFRDTSQHF.

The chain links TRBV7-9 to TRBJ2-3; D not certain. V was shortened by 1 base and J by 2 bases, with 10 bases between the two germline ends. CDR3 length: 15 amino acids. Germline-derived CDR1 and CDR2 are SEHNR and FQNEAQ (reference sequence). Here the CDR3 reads CASSLGKPNTDTQYF. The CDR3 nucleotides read TGTGCCAGCAGCTTAGGCAAGCCTAACACAGATACGCAGTATTTT.

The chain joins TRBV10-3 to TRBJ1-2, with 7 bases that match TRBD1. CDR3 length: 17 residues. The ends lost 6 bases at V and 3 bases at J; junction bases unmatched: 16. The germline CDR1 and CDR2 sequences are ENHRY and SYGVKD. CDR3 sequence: CAISEPDRLEEHYGYTF. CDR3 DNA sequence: TGTGCCATCAGCGAGCCGGACAGGTTAGAGGAGCACTATGGCTACACCTTC.

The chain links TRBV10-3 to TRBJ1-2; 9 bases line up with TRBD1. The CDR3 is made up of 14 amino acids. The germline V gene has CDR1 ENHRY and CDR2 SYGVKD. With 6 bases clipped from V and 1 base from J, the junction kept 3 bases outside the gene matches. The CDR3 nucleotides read TGTGCCATCAGGGGGACAGGGATTAACTATGGCTACACCTTC. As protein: CAIRGTGINYGYTF.

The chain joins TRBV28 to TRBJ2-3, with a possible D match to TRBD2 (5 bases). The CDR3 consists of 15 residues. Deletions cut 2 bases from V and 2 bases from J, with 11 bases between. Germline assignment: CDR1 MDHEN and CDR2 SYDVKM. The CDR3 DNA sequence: TGTGCCAGCAGTTTAGGGCTAGCACCCACAGATACGCAGTATTTT. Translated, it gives CASSLGLAPTDTQYF.

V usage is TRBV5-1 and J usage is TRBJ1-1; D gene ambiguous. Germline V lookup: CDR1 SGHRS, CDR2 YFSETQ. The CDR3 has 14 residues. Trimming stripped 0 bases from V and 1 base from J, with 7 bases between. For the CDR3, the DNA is TGCGCCAGCAGCTTGGTAGCCGGGAACACTGAAGCTTTCTTT. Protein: CASSLVAGNTEAFF.